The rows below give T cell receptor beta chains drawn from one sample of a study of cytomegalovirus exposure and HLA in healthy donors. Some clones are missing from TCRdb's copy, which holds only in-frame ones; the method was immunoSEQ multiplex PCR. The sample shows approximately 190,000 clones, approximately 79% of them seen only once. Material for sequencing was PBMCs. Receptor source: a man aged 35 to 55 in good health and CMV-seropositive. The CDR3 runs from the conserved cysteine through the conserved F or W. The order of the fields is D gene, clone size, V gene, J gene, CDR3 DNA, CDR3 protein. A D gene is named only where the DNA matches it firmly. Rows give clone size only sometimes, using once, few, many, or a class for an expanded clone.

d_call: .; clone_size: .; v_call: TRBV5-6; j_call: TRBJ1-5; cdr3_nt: TGTGCCAGCAGCTTAGGCAGGGCAGCACGTCAGCCCCAGCATTTT; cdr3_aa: CASSLGRAARQPQHF
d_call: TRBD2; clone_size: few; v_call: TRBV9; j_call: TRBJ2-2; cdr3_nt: TGTGCCAGCAGCGTAGTATCCGGGGGGGCCGGAACCGGGGAGCTGTTTTTT; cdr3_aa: CASSVVSGGAGTGELFF
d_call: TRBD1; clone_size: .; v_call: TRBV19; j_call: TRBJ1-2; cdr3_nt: TGTGCCAGTAGTATAGATACGGCAGGGGGCGGCTATGGCTACACCTTC; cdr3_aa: CASSIDTAGGGYGYTF
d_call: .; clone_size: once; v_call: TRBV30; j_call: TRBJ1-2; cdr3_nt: TGTGCCTGGAGTGTGGAGGGTGGCTACACCTTC; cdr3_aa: CAWSVEGGYTF
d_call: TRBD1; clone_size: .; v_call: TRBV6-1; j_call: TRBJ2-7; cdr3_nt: TGTGCCAGCAGTGAAGGGACAGGGGCCTACGAGCAGTACTTC; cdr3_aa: CASSEGTGAYEQYF
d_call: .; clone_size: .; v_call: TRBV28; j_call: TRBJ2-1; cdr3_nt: TGTGCCAGCAGACTAGCCCATGGGTACAATGAGCAGTTCTTC; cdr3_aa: CASRLAHGYNEQFF
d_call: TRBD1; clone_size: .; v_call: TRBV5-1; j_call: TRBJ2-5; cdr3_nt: TGCGCCAGCAGATCCGGGACAGGGGAAGAGACCCAGTACTTC; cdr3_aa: CASRSGTGEETQYF
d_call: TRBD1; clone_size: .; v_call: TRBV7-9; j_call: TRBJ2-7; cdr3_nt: TGTGCCAGCTCAACGGACAGGCTGACCTACGAGCAGTACTTC; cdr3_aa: CASSTDRLTYEQYF
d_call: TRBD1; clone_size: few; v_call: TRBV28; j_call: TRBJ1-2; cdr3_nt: TGTGCCACCTCGGGACAGCGGGTCGGCTACACCTTC; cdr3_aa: CATSGQRVGYTF
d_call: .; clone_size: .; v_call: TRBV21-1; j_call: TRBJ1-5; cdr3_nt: TGTGCCAGCATCATCCAATTCGACAGGGGTATTAATCAGCCCCAGCATTTT; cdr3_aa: CASIIQFDRGINQPQHF
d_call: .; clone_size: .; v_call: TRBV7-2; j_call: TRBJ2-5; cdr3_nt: TGTGCCAGCAGCTTATCTGCGGCGGGGGCCGGGGGGACCCAGTACTTC; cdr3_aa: CASSLSAAGAGGTQYF
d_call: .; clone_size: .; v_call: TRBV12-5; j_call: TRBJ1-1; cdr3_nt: TGTGCTAGTGGTTTGGGCGGAGCAGAAGCTTTCTTT; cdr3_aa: CASGLGGAEAFF
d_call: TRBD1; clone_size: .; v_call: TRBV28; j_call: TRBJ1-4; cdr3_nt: TGTGCCAGCAGTACACCAGGGACAGGTGAAAAACTGTTTTTT; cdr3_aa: CASSTPGTGEKLFF
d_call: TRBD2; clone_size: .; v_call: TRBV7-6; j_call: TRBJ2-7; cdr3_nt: TGTGCCAGCAGCGTTTACGAGACTAGCGGTTACGAGCAGTACTTC; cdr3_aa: CASSVYETSGYEQYF
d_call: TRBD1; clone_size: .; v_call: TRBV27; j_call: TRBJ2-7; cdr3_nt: TGTGCCAGCAGTTCGCGGTTGGGACAGGGAGTATTCGGGGAGCAGTACTTC; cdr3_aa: CASSSRLGQGVFGEQYF
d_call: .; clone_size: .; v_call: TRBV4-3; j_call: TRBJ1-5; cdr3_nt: TGCGCCAGCAGCCAAGAAAAATCCAGTAGCAATCAGCCCCAGCATTTT; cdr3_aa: CASSQEKSSSNQPQHF
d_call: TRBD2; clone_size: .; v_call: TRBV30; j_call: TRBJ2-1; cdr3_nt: TGTGCCTGGAGTGTACCCGGGGGGGCGTCCTACAATGAGCAGTTCTTC; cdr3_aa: CAWSVPGGASYNEQFF
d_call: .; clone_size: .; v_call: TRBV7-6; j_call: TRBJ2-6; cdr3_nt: TGTGCCAGCAGCTTAAGAGGGGGGGGCTCTGGGGCCAACGTCCTGACTTTC; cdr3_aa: CASSLRGGGSGANVLTF
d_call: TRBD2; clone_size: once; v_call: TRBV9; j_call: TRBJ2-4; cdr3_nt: TGTGCCAGCACCAGGAATAGCGGGGGGGCCGCCATTCAGTACTTC; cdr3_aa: CASTRNSGGAAIQYF
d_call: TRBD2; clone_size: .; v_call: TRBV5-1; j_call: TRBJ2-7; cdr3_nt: TGCGCCAGCAGCTCGGGAGGCTACGAGCAGTACTTC; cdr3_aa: CASSSGGYEQYF
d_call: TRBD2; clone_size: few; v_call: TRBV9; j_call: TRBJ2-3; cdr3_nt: TGTGCCAGCAGCGTATTCTCTAGCGGGGGCGGGGCTACGCAGTATTTT; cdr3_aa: CASSVFSSGGGATQYF
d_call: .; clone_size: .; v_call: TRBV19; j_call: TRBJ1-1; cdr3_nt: TGTGCCAGTAGTATCGGAGGATCCGGCCAGATTGCAGCTTTCTTT; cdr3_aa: CASSIGGSGQIAAFF